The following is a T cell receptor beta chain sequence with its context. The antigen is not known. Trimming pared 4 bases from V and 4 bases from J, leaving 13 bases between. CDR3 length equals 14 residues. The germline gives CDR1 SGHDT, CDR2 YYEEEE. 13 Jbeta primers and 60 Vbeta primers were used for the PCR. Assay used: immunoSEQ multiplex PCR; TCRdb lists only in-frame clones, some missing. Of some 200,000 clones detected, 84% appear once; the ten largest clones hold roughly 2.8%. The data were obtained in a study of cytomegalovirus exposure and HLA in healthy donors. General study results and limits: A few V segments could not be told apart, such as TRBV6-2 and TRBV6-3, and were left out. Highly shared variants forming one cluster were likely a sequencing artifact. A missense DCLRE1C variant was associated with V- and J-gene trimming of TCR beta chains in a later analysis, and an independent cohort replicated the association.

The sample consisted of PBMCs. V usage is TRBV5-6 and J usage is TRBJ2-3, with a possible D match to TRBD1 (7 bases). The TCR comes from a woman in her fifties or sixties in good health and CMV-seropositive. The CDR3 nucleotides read TGTGCCAGCAGCCAGGGGGGATGGGCAGATACGCAGTATTTT. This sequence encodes CASSQGGWADTQYF.